Presented here are 4 T cell receptor beta chains from one specimen sequenced in a study of cytomegalovirus exposure and HLA in healthy donors. Some clones are missing from TCRdb's copy, which holds only in-frame ones; the method was immunoSEQ multiplex PCR. The sample consists of about 130,000 clones, around 86% of them appearing once. Material for sequencing was PBMCs. These receptors came from a woman aged 18-35 years in good health and CMV-seronegative.

This clone was observed a few times. The rearrangement joins TRBV6-1 to TRBJ1-5; 7 nucleotides match TRBD1. V was clipped by 6 bases and J by 4 bases; unmatched bases: 6. In germline, CDR1 is MNHNS, CDR2 SASEGT. The CDR3 loop spans 14 amino acids. The CDR3: CASSRDRRNQPQHF. DNA for the CDR3: TGTGCCAGCAGCCGGGACAGAAGAAATCAGCCCCAGCATTTT.

The chain uses TRBV6-5 and TRBJ2-7, with TRBD1 matching over 9 bases. The CDR3 has 15 residues. Germline assignment: CDR1 MNHEY and CDR2 SVGAGI. V gave up 5 bases and J gave up 4 bases; unmatched junction bases: 9. CDR3 nucleotides: TGTGCCAGCAGTCCAGGGACAGGGCCCCCTTACGAGCAGTACTTC. Amino acids: CASSPGTGPPYEQYF.

V is TRBV11-1 and J is TRBJ2-1, with 15 bases matching TRBD2. Germline V gives CDR1 SGHAT, CDR2 FQDESV (reference sequence). The CDR3 has 14 amino acids. V trimming: 4 bases; J trimming: 10 bases; junction bases outside the gene matches: 2. The CDR3 region has the DNA TGTGCCAGCAGCTCCGGACTAGCGGGAGGGGAGCAGTTCTTC. It encodes CASSSGLAGGEQFF. The full variable domain, in which reference TRBV11-1 and TRBJ2-1 provide the parts outside the CDR3, is EAEVAQSPRYKITEKSQAVAFWCDPISGHATLYWYRQILGQGPELLVQFQDESVVDDSQLPKDRFSAERLKGVDSTLKIQPAELGDSAMYLCASSSGLAGGEQFFGPGTRLTVL.

This chain joins TRBV19 and TRBJ2-2, with D possibly being TRBD1 (5 bases). The CDR3 has 14 residues. V was clipped by 3 bases and J by 4 bases, with 9 bases between them. Germline CDR1 and CDR2: LNHDA and SQIVND (reference sequence). CDR3 nucleotide sequence: TGTGCCAGTAGTATCGCAGGGATCACCGGGGAGCTGTTTTTT. It is translated as CASSIAGITGELFF. Complete variable domain (other parts from reference TRBV19 and TRBJ2-2): DGGITQSPKYLFRKEGQNVTLSCEQNLNHDAMYWYRQDPGQGLRLIYYSQIVNDFQKGDIAEGYSVSREKKESFPLTVTSAQKNPTAFYLCASSIAGITGELFFGEGSRLTVL.